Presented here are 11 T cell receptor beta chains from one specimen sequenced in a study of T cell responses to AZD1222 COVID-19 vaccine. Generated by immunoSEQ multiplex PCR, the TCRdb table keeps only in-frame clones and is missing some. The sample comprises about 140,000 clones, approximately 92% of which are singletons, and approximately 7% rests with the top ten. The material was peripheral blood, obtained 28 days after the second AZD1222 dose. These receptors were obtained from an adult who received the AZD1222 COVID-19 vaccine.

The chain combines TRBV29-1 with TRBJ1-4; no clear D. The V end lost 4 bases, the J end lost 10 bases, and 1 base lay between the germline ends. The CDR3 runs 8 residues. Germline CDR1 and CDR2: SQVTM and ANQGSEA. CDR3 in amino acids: CSVGKLFF. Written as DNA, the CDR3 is TGCAGCGTTGGAAAACTGTTTTTT.

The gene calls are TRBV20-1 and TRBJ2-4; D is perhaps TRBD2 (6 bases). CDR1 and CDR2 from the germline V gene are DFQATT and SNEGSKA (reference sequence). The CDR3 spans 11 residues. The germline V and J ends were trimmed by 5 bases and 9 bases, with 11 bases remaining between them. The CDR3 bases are TGCAGTGCTGGCAGGGAGGCCATTCAGTACTTC. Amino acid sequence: CSAGREAIQYF.

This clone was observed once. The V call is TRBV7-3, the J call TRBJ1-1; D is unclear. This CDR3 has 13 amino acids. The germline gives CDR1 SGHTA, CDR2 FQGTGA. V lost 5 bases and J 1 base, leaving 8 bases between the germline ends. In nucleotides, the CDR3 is TGTGCCAGCAGCACCAGTGCGAACACTGAAGCTTTCTTT. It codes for CASSTSANTEAFF.

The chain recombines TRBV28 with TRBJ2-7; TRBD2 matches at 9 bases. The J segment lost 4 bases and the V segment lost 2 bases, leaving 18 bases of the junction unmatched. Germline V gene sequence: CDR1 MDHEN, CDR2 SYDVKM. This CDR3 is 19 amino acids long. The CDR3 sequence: CASSLKLGLAGGTRYEQYF. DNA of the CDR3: TGTGCCAGCAGTTTAAAGTTAGGTCTGGCGGGGGGGACAAGGTACGAGCAGTACTTC.

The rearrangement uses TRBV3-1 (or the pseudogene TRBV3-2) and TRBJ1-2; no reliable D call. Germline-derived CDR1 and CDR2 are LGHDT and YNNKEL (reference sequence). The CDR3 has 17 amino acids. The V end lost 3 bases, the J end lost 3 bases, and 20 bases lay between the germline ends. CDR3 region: CASSHFKVGDRDYGYTF. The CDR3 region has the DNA TGTGCCAGCAGCCATTTTAAGGTCGGGGATAGGGACTATGGCTACACCTTC.

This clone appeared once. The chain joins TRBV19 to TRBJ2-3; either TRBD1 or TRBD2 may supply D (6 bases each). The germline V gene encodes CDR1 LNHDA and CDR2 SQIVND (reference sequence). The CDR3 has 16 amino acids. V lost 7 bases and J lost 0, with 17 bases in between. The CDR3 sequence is CASTAGSGVSTDTQYF. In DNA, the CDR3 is TGTGCCAGTACCGCGGGGTCAGGGGTCAGCACAGATACGCAGTATTTT.

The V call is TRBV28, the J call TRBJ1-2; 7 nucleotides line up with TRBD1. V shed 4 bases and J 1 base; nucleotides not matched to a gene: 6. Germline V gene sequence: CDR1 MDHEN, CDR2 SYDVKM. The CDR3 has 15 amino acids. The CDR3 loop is CASSSTDRVNYGYTF. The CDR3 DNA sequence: TGTGCCAGCAGTTCAACTGACAGGGTTAACTATGGCTACACCTTC.

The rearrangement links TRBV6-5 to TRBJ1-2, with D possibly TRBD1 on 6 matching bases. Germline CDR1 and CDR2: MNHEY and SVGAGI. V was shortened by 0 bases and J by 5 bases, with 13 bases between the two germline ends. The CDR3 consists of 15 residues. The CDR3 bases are TGTGCCAGCAGTTACTCACAGGGCTCTGGATATGGCTACACCTTC. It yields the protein CASSYSQGSGYGYTF.

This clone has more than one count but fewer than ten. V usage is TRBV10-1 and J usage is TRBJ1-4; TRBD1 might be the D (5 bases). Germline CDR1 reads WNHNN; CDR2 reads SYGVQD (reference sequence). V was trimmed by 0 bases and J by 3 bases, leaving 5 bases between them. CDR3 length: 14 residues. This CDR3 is CASSESGANEKLFF. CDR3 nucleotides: TGCGCCAGCAGTGAGTCGGGGGCTAATGAAAAACTGTTTTTT.

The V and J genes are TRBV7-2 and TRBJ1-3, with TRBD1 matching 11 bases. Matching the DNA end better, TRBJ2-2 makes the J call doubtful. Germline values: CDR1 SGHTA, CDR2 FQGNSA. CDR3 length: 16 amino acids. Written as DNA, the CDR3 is TGTGCCAGCAGCTTAGTAGGGACAGGGGGTCCCGGGGAGCTGTTTTTT. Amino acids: CASSLVGTGGPGELFF.

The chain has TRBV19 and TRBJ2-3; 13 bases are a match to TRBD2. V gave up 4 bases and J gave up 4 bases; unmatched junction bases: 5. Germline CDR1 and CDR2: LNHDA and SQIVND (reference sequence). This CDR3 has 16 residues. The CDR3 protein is CASSKLAGGESDTQYF. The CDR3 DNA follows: TGTGCCAGTAGTAAACTAGCGGGGGGGGAATCAGATACGCAGTATTTT.